This TCR beta chain was observed in a study of identical twins. CDR3 length: 15 residues. The V end lost 3 bases, the J end lost 8 bases, and 17 bases lay between the germline ends. Germline V gives CDR1 KGHSH, CDR2 LQKENI. TCRdb re-analysed the 5' RACE reads in MiXCR, keeping a single row per CDR3 protein. The sample has approximately 1.8 million distinct CDR3 sequences; less than 40% are singletons. Sequences were obtained from cord blood. This TCR was sampled from a newborn girl in good health. The chain has TRBV18 and TRBJ2-1; D possibly uses TRBD1 or TRBD2 (5 bases each). The CDR3, as DNA: TGTGCCAGCTCACCCCCGGGACCAGTCGGCCATGAGCAGTTCTTC. Translation: CASSPPGPVGHEQFF. Using reference TRBV18 and TRBJ2-1 for the parts outside the CDR3, the full variable domain is NAGVMQNPRHLVRRRGQEARLRCSPMKGHSHVYWYRQLPEEGLKFMVYLQKENIIDESGMPKERFSAEFPKEGPSILRIQQVVRGDSAAYFCASSPPGPVGHEQFFGPGTRLTVL.